Following are 8 T cell receptor beta chains from one sample sequenced in a study of shared clonotypes between healthy human individuals. Clones were sequenced by immunoSEQ multiplex PCR, and TCRdb holds only the in-frame ones, with some missing. The sample has some 1.4 million clones, around 95% seen once. The source material was naive CD4+ T cells sorted from blood. Subset denoted: CD45RA+ positively selected. Receptors were obtained from a man aged 30 to 39 in good health.

The rearrangement uses TRBV5-1 and TRBJ2-3; weak D call: TRBD2 (5 bases). Looked up from germline, CDR1 is SGHRS and CDR2 is YFSETQ. This CDR3 region has 16 residues. V shed 2 bases and J shed 5 bases, with 18 bases lying between them. CDR3 loop: CASSFLSGLFRDTQYF. The CDR3 coding sequence is TGCGCCAGCAGCTTTTTATCGGGATTGTTTAGAGATACGCAGTATTTT.

In its sample, this clone was seen once. This sequence joins TRBV4-1 and TRBJ2-1; TRBD1 agrees at 11 bases. V shed 4 bases and J 0 bases; nucleotides not matched to a gene: 11. Germline loops: CDR1 MGHRA, CDR2 YSYEKL. There are 19 residues in the CDR3. The CDR3 DNA reads TGCGCCAGCAGCCTTGGGGACAGGGGGTACAGCGGCTCCTACAATGAGCAGTTCTTC. This encodes CASSLGDRGYSGSYNEQFF.

V gene TRBV28 combines with J gene TRBJ1-2; D remains unclear. This CDR3 has 15 amino acids. Between the trimmed V and J ends, which lost 3 bases and 1 base, there was a span of 12 bases. CDR1 is MDHEN and CDR2 is SYDVKM in the germline V gene. CDR3 sequence (DNA): TGTGCCAGCAGTTTTGGCCAGCTCATTAACTATGGCTACACCTTC. Encoded protein: CASSFGQLINYGYTF.

The chain couples TRBV5-6 to TRBJ2-7; D not resolved. Between the trimmed V and J ends, which lost 7 bases and 0 bases, there was a span of 14 bases. Germline CDR1 reads SGHDT; CDR2 reads YYEEEE. The CDR3 is 14 residues long. This CDR3 reads CASQTNPYSYEQYF. The CDR3 bases are TGTGCCAGCCAGACAAACCCGTACTCCTACGAGCAGTACTTC.

The chain is built from TRBV5-1 and TRBJ2-7; D remains unclear. V was clipped by 1 base and J by 3 bases, with 8 bases between them. The CDR3 is made up of 13 amino acids. The V gene's germline CDR1 is SGHRS and CDR2 YFSETQ. DNA of the CDR3: TGCGCCAGCAGCTTGATTGGGCTCTACGAGCAGTACTTC. Translated, it gives CASSLIGLYEQYF. The variable domain in full, with the rest retrieved from reference TRBV5-1 and TRBJ2-7, is KAGVTQTPRYLIKTRGQQVTLSCSPISGHRSVSWYQQTPGQGLQFLFEYFSETQRNKGNFPGRFSGRQFSNSRSEMNVSTLELGDSALYLCASSLIGLYEQYFGPGTRLTVT.

As DNA, the CDR3 is TGTGCCAGCAGCCGGGACATTAACACTGAAGCTTTCTTT. Protein: CASSRDINTEAFF. The chain has TRBV7-2 and TRBJ1-1; D is possibly TRBD1 (6 bases). This CDR3 comprises 13 residues. Germline CDR1 is SGHTA and CDR2 is FQGNSA. V was pared by 5 bases and J by 2 bases, with 9 bases between. Combining the CDR3 with reference TRBV7-2 and TRBJ1-1 gives the whole variable domain GAGVSQSPSNKVTEKGKDVELRCDPISGHTALYWYRQSLGQGLEFLIYFQGNSAPDKSGLPSDRFSAERTGGSVSTLTIQRTQQEDSAVYLCASSRDINTEAFFGQGTRLTVV.

This sequence joins TRBV28 and TRBJ2-3; D is ambiguous. V was cut by 10 bases and J by 6 bases, with 17 bases left in between. The germline V gene encodes CDR1 MDHEN and CDR2 SYDVKM. This CDR3 is 13 amino acids long. The CDR3 bases are TGTGCCACCGTGGGGTGGATCGGGGATACGCAGTATTTT. Protein sequence: CATVGWIGDTQYF.

The V gene is TRBV11-2, the J gene TRBJ2-7; TRBD2 matches 7 bases. The CDR3 is made up of 14 amino acids. Losses at the gene ends were 4 bases for V and 3 bases for J; bases not matched to a gene: 6. The V gene's germline CDR1 is SGHAT and CDR2 FQNNGV. The CDR3 DNA reads as TGTGCCAGCAGCTCCCTGACTAGCAACTACGAGCAGTACTTC. Translating gives CASSSLTSNYEQYF. Based on the CDR3 plus reference TRBV11-2 and TRBJ2-7, the full variable domain is EAGVAQSPRYKIIEKRQSVAFWCNPISGHATLYWYQQILGQGPKLLIQFQNNGVVDDSQLPKDRFSAERLKGVDSTLKIQPAKLEDSAVYLCASSSLTSNYEQYFGPGTRLTVT.